Listed here are 8 T cell receptor beta chains from one sample, sequenced in a study of lymphopenia after photon versus proton radiotherapy (dated by TCRdb to 2018 to 2020). The protocol used for the library was the immunoSEQ multiplex PCR assay. Here the immuneACCESS table is served through TCRdb, limited to in-frame sequences with V and J called. Missing clones are a known gap in these copies; in checked studies unresolved V genes cover under half, and the rest lacks a known reason. The sample includes some 25,000 clones, with about 82% observed a single time. Approximately 21% of the sample comes from the top ten. Sequencing used peripheral blood, obtained from a patient treated with proton-based radiotherapy. These receptors were obtained from a woman in her seventies with pancreatic cancer.

The chain couples TRBV6-6 to TRBJ2-7; 8 nucleotides line up with TRBD2. Germline V lookup: CDR1 MNHNY, CDR2 SVGAGI (reference sequence). V lost 6 bases to trimming and J lost 3 bases; unmatched junction nucleotides: 13. CDR3 length equals 16 residues. In nucleotides, the CDR3 is TGTGCCAGCAGCCGGGGGGGGCTTTCTCCGAGCTACGAGCAGTACTTC. Amino acid sequence: CASSRGGLSPSYEQYF.

The chain carries TRBV6-5 and TRBJ1-1; 8 bases fit TRBD1. This CDR3 contains 12 residues. Per the germline V gene, CDR1 is MNHEY and CDR2 is SVGAGI. The ends lost 6 bases at V and 6 bases at J; junction bases unmatched: 3. The CDR3 reads CASSLTGAEAFF. CDR3 coding DNA: TGTGCCAGCAGCCTGACAGGGGCTGAAGCTTTCTTT.

The rearrangement links TRBV19 to TRBJ2-6, with 9 nucleotides matching TRBD1. Germline V gives CDR1 LNHDA, CDR2 SQIVND (reference sequence). The V and J ends lost 5 bases and 14 bases, in that order; junction bases with no gene match: 13. CDR3 size: 15 residues. The CDR3 loop is CASSAIRDRATLLTF. The CDR3 DNA sequence: TGTGCCAGTAGTGCCATCCGGGACAGGGCCACTCTCCTGACTTTC.

This sequence joins TRBV7-9 and TRBJ1-2; tentative D call: TRBD1 (5 bases). The CDR3 totals 13 residues. Germline V gene data show CDR1 as SEHNR and CDR2 as FQNEAQ (reference sequence). Trimming removed 0 bases from V and 8 bases from J, with 10 bases in between. CDR3 sequence (DNA): TGTGCCAGCAGCTTAGCGCAGGGTTGGGGCTACACCTTC. Encoded protein: CASSLAQGWGYTF. Complete variable domain (other parts from reference TRBV7-9 and TRBJ1-2): DTGVSQNPRHKITKRGQNVTFRCDPISEHNRLYWYRQTLGQGPEFLTYFQNEAQLEKSRLLSDRFSAERPKGSFSTLEIQRTEQGDSAMYLCASSLAQGWGYTFGSGTRLTVV.

The chain couples TRBV4-1 to TRBJ1-1, with D perhaps TRBD1 (6 bases). In germline, CDR1 is MGHRA, CDR2 YSYEKL. Trimming cost V 5 bases and J 2 bases, with 12 bases left between them. The CDR3 totals 14 residues. CDR3 loop: CASSERTDNTEAFF. The CDR3 coding sequence is TGCGCCAGCAGCGAAAGGACAGACAACACTGAAGCTTTCTTT.

The V and J genes are TRBV5-6 and TRBJ1-1; D is possibly TRBD1 (6 bases). From germline, CDR1 is SGHDT and CDR2 YYEEEE. This CDR3 contains 15 residues. V lost 4 bases and J lost 5, with 18 bases in between. The CDR3: CASSPKDRGYTEAFF. CDR3 in DNA: TGTGCCAGCAGCCCGAAGGACAGAGGGTATACTGAAGCTTTCTTT.

The CDR3 loop reads CSVEDQGNYGYTF. DNA for the CDR3: TGCAGCGTTGAAGACCAGGGGAACTATGGCTACACCTTC. The V gene is TRBV29-1, the J gene TRBJ1-2, with a possible D match to TRBD1 (6 bases). This CDR3 has 13 residues. Per the germline V gene, CDR1 is SQVTM and CDR2 is ANQGSEA. V gave up 0 bases and J gave up 2 bases, with 7 bases separating them.

This chain connects TRBV5-4 to TRBJ2-5; 9 bases align to TRBD2. With 3 bases clipped from V and 5 bases from J, the junction kept 8 bases outside the gene matches. Germline loops: CDR1 SGHNT, CDR2 YYREEE (reference sequence). The CDR3 is made up of 15 amino acids. The CDR3 nucleotides read TGTGCCAGCAGCTATAAAGCTAGCGGGACGGAGACCCAGTACTTC. It is translated as CASSYKASGTETQYF. The whole variable domain, remainder taken from reference TRBV5-4 and TRBJ2-5, is ETGVTQSPTHLIKTRGQQVTLRCSSQSGHNTVSWYQQALGQGPQFIFQYYREEENGRGNFPPRFSGLQFPNYSSELNVNALELDDSALYLCASSYKASGTETQYFGPGTRLLVL.